This is a list of T cell receptor beta chains from one sample in a study of T cell responses to AZD1222 COVID-19 vaccine. Assay used: immunoSEQ multiplex PCR; TCRdb lists only in-frame clones, some missing. Found here are 150,000 to 200,000 clones, 85% to 95% of them singletons; the top ten hold about 3.9%. The specimen was peripheral blood, collected on day 0 of AZD1222 vaccination. These receptor sequences come from an adult in good health. The CDR3 runs from the conserved cysteine through the conserved F or W. A D gene is named only where the DNA matches it firmly.

v_gene	len	d_gene	j_gene	CDR3nt	CDR3aa
TRBV6-5	13	NA	TRBJ2-5	TGTGCCAGCCCCCGGGGTAGGGGGGAGACCCAGTACTTC	CASPRGRGETQYF
TRBV12-3/TRBV12-4	13	NA	TRBJ2-7	TGTGCCAGCAGTTTATTGGGTAACTACGAGCAGTACTTC	CASSLLGNYEQYF
TRBV12-3/TRBV12-4	12	NA	TRBJ1-3	TGTGCCAGCTGGAGCTCTGGAAACACCATATATTTT	CASWSSGNTIYF
TRBV12-5	16	NA	TRBJ1-2	TGTGCTAGTGGTTTGGCTCCAGACAGAACAATTTATGGCTACACCTTC	CASGLAPDRTIYGYTF
TRBV18	15	TRBD1	TRBJ1-1	TGTGCCAGCTCACCACTCGACAGGGGAGTACTGGAAGCTTTCTTT	CASSPLDRGVLEAFF
TRBV5-6	13	NA	TRBJ1-1	TGTGCCAGCAGCTCGACAGTTAACACTGAAGCTTTCTTT	CASSSTVNTEAFF
TRBV10-1	14	NA	TRBJ1-5	TGCGCCAGCAGTGACGGTTACGGTAATCAGCCCCAGCATTTT	CASSDGYGNQPQHF
TRBV27	14	NA	TRBJ1-1	TGTGCCAGCAGTTTGACCATTCTGAACACTGAAGCTTTCTTT	CASSLTILNTEAFF
TRBV19	14	NA	TRBJ2-1	TGTGCCAGTAGTGGGGATAGCTCCTACAATGAGCAGTTCTTC	CASSGDSSYNEQFF
TRBV2	15	TRBD1	TRBJ1-2	TGTGCCAGCAGACCTTACAGGGGGCGCAACTATGGCTACACCTTC	CASRPYRGRNYGYTF
TRBV5-6	13	NA	TRBJ2-7	TGTGCCAGCAGCTTTATGGGTTCCAACGAGCAGTACTTC	CASSFMGSNEQYF